The next 18 T cell receptor beta chains were all read from a single sample in a study of blood T cell repertoires in COVID-19. Profiled with immunoSEQ multiplex PCR; TCRdb holds only in-frame clones, not every one. In the table there are about 140,000 clones, approximately 80% of which are singletons. Sample: peripheral blood. The receptors come from a man in his 60s who had recovered from COVID-19.

The chain employs TRBV4-3 and TRBJ1-2, with 7 bases matching TRBD1. Germline V gene sequence: CDR1 LGHNA, CDR2 YSLEER. The V gene end was trimmed by 3 bases and the J gene end by 4 bases; junction bases not matched to a gene: 14. This CDR3 contains 17 residues. CDR3 nucleotide sequence: TGCGCCAGCAGCCAGGCTCACTCCGAGACAGGGATCTATGGCTACACCTTC. It specifies CASSQAHSETGIYGYTF.

This chain links TRBV19 with TRBJ2-5; weak D call: TRBD1 (6 bases). Germline V lookup: CDR1 LNHDA, CDR2 SQIVND (reference sequence). Trimming took 5 bases from V and 3 from J, leaving 19 bases between them. The CDR3 runs 16 residues. CDR3 bases: TGTGCCAGTAGTCTATATGGGCAGGGGATCGAAGAGACCCAGTACTTC. Translation gives CASSLYGQGIEETQYF.

This chain connects TRBV9 to TRBJ1-3; maybe TRBD1 (5 bases). The CDR3 contains 16 residues. CDR1 SGDLS and CDR2 YYNGEE come from the germline V gene. Trimming removed 0 bases at V and 0 bases at J, with 10 bases between. Written as DNA, the CDR3 is TGTGCCAGCAGCGTAGGTGGGGGGAGCTCTGGAAACACCATATATTTT. Translated: CASSVGGGSSGNTIYF.

This chain links TRBV19 with TRBJ1-3; D is undetermined. This CDR3 has 16 residues. Between the trimmed V and J ends, which lost 3 bases and 3 bases, there was a span of 15 bases. Looked up from germline, CDR1 is LNHDA and CDR2 is SQIVND (reference sequence). CDR3 amino acids: CASSIEAAELGNTIYF. CDR3 nucleotide sequence: TGTGCCAGTAGTATTGAGGCTGCTGAACTTGGAAACACCATATATTTT.

V usage is TRBV28 and J usage is TRBJ1-6; 8 positions match TRBD1. Trimming cost V 6 bases and J 9 bases; bases outside gene matches: 13. The CDR3 has 16 residues. Per germline, CDR1 MDHEN and CDR2 SYDVKM. In DNA, the CDR3 is TGTGCCAGCAGCAGTGGGGGGGACAGGACTTTTTCACCCCTCCACTTT. This gives the protein CASSSGGDRTFSPLHF.

The chain is built from TRBV6-4 and TRBJ2-3, with TRBD2 identical over 12 bases. Germline V gives CDR1 MRHNA, CDR2 SNTAGT. This CDR3 spans 20 amino acids. V dropped 2 bases and J dropped 5; count of bases not matched to a gene: 17. The CDR3 loop is CASSDPTSGSPERRVDTQYF. The CDR3 DNA follows: TGTGCCAGCAGTGACCCGACTAGCGGGAGCCCCGAGAGAAGGGTAGATACGCAGTATTTT.

This clone appeared a few times. This chain connects TRBV9 to TRBJ2-6, with 9 bases lining up with TRBD1. This CDR3 spans 18 amino acids. Germline CDR1 SGDLS, CDR2 YYNGEE. Trimming removed 4 bases from V and 0 bases from J; junction bases left unmatched: 8. The CDR3 loop reads CASSLRTGAISGANVLTF. The CDR3 bases are TGTGCCAGCAGCCTCCGGACAGGGGCCATCTCTGGGGCCAACGTCCTGACTTTC.

The chain recombines TRBV7-2 with TRBJ2-5; possible D gene TRBD2, 6 bases. V shed 4 bases and J shed 2 bases, with 14 bases lying between them. Per the germline V gene, CDR1 is SGHTA and CDR2 is FQGNSA. The CDR3 is made up of 15 amino acids. The CDR3 region has the DNA TGTGCCAGCAGCTCCCGTGGGACTTCACAAGAGACCCAGTACTTC. Its protein product is CASSSRGTSQETQYF.

This clone was found a few times. The chain links TRBV6-1 to TRBJ2-3, with 12 bases lining up with TRBD1. The CDR3 is made up of 16 amino acids. After removal of 2 bases from V and 7 bases from J, the junction contained 7 bases not matched to a gene. Germline-derived CDR1 and CDR2 are MNHNS and SASEGT. This CDR3 reads CASSELPGQGANTQYF. As DNA, the CDR3 is TGTGCCAGCAGTGAACTACCGGGACAGGGGGCTAATACGCAGTATTTT.

This clone was seen only a few times. J is TRBJ2-1 and V is TRBV27, with TRBD1 matching over 8 bases. CDR1 is MNHEY and CDR2 is SMNVEV in the germline V gene (reference sequence). The J segment lost 7 bases and the V segment lost 8 bases, leaving 7 bases of the junction unmatched. This CDR3 region has 13 residues. CDR3 nucleotide sequence: TGTGCCAGCGTCGGACAGGGCCGGAATGAGCAGTTCTTC. It encodes CASVGQGRNEQFF.

V usage is TRBV6-4 and J usage is TRBJ2-7; 9 bases are a match to TRBD1. Trimming removed 2 bases from V and 7 bases from J; junction bases left unmatched: 6. The CDR3 is made up of 14 amino acids. Germline CDR1 is MRHNA and CDR2 is SNTAGT. The CDR3 loop is CASSDPGQGYEQYF. The CDR3 nucleotides read TGTGCCAGCAGTGACCCGGGACAGGGTTATGAGCAGTACTTC.

This rearrangement joins TRBV29-1 to TRBJ2-3; perhaps TRBD1 as D (6 bases). This CDR3 has 16 amino acids. CDR1 and CDR2 (germline): SQVTM, ANQGSEA. The ends were cut back, 0 bases at V and 2 bases at J, with 15 bases in the middle. The CDR3 spells CSVEDLQGSNTDTQYF. The CDR3 nucleotides read TGCAGCGTTGAAGACTTACAGGGTTCGAACACAGATACGCAGTATTTT.

This clone was picked up a small number of times. This chain connects TRBV6-5 to TRBJ2-7, with D perhaps TRBD2 (5 bases). The germline V and J ends were trimmed by 7 bases and 6 bases, with 19 bases remaining between them. CDR3 length: 14 amino acids. CDR1 is MNHEY and CDR2 is SVGAGI in the germline V gene. The CDR3 region is CASTSRTGVGEQYF. The CDR3 DNA is TGTGCCAGCACCTCTCGGACTGGCGTGGGCGAGCAGTACTTC.

The count of this clone is one. The V and J genes are TRBV3-1 (or the pseudogene TRBV3-2) and TRBJ2-7, with D possibly TRBD1 on 5 matching bases. Trimming removed 4 bases at V and 4 bases at J, with 11 bases between. The CDR3 length is 13 residues. Germline V gene lookup returns CDR1 LGHDT and CDR2 YNNKEL (reference sequence). The CDR3, as DNA: TGTGCCAGCAGCCCCAGCAGGGTTTACGAGCAGTACTTC. Residues: CASSPSRVYEQYF.

The J gene is TRBJ1-3, the V gene TRBV9; D is perhaps TRBD1 (5 bases). The V gene's germline CDR1 is SGDLS and CDR2 YYNGEE. V was shortened by 4 bases and J by 4 bases, with 15 bases between the two germline ends. The CDR3 has 15 amino acids. CDR3 sequence (DNA): TGTGCCAGCAGCCCCCAGCAGGGCGGCGGAAACACCATATATTTT. Translated: CASSPQQGGGNTIYF.

The V and J genes are TRBV10-3 and TRBJ1-6; D is perhaps TRBD1 (5 bases). This CDR3 region has 14 residues. Germline loops: CDR1 ENHRY, CDR2 SYGVKD. Trimming cost V 7 bases and J 7 bases, with 14 bases left between them. CDR3 nucleotides: TGTGCCATCACGAACAAAGACAGCAATTCACCCCTCCACTTT. Encoded protein: CAITNKDSNSPLHF.

The rearrangement joins TRBV29-1 to TRBJ2-3, with a possible D match to TRBD2 (6 bases). Looked up from germline, CDR1 is SQVTM and CDR2 is ANQGSEA. Trimming pared 4 bases from V and 0 bases from J, leaving 14 bases between. The CDR3 has 15 residues. In nucleotides, the CDR3 is TGCAGCGTTGTATCGGGAGCGGGTAGCACAGATACGCAGTATTTT. Translating gives CSVVSGAGSTDTQYF.

This clone has a single count. The chain is built from TRBV24-1 and TRBJ2-1, with 9 bases fitting TRBD2. This CDR3 contains 16 residues. The germline gives CDR1 KGHDR, CDR2 SFDVKD. J was trimmed by 2 bases and V by 3 bases; bases with no gene match: 4. The CDR3 reads CATSDRGRGAYNEQFF. CDR3 bases: TGTGCCACCAGTGATCGCGGGAGGGGGGCCTACAATGAGCAGTTCTTC.